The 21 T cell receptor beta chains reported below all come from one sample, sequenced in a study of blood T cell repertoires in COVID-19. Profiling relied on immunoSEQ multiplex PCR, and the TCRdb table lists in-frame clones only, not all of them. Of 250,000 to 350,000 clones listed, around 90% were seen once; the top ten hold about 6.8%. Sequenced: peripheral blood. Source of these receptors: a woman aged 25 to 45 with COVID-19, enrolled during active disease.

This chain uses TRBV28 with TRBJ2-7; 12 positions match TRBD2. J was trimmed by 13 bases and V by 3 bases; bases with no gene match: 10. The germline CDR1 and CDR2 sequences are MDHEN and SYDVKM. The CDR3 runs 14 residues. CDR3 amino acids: CASSFSRLAGEGYF. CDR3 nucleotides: TGTGCCAGCAGTTTTTCCCGACTAGCGGGAGAAGGATACTTC.

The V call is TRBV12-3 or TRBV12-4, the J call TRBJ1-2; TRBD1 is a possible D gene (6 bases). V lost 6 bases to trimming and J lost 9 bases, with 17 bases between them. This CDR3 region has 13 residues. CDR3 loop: CASSLNHRASYTF. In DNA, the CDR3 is TGTGCCAGCAGCCTAAACCACAGGGCTAGCTACACCTTC.

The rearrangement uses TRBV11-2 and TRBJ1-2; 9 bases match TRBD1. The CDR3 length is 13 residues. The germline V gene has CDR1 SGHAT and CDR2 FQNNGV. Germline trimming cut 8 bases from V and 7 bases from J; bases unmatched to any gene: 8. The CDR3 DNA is TGTGCCAGCCGGGCGACAGGGGGAGGTGGCTACACCTTC. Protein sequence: CASRATGGGGYTF.

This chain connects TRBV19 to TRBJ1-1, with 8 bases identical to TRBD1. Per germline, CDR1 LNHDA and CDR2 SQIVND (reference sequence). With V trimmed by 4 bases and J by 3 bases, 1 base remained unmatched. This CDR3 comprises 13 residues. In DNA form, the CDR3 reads TGTGCCAGTAGTACAGGGGGCCACACTGAAGCTTTCTTT. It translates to CASSTGGHTEAFF.

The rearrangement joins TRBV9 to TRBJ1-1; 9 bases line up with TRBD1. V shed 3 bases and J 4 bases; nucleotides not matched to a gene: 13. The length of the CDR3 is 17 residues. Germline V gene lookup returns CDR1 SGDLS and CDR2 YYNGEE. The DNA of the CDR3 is TGTGCCAGCAGCGGGGGACAGGGACCAGCCGGCGGCACTGAAGCTTTCTTT. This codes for CASSGGQGPAGGTEAFF.

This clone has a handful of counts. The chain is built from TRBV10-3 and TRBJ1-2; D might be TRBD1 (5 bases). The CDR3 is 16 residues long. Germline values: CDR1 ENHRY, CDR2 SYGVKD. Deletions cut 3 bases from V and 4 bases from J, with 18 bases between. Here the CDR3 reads CAISDPTAPGGYGYTF. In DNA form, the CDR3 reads TGTGCCATCAGTGATCCGACTGCTCCGGGGGGCTATGGCTACACCTTC.

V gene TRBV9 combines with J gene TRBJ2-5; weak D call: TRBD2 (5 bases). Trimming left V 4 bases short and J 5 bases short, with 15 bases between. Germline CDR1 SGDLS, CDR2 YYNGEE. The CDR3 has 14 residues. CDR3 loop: CASSPTGGWETQYF. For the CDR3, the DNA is TGTGCCAGCAGCCCCACTGGCGGGTGGGAGACCCAGTACTTC.

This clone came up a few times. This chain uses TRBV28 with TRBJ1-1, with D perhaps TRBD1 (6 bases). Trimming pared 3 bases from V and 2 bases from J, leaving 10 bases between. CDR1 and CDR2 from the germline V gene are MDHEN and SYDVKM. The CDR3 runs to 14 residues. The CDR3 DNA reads TGTGCCAGCAGTTTGTGGACAGCTAACACTGAAGCTTTCTTT. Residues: CASSLWTANTEAFF.

The CDR3 DNA reads as TGTGCCAGCAGTTTCCAGGGAACTGAAGCTTTCTTT. It translates to CASSFQGTEAFF. This chain uses TRBV6-2 or TRBV6-3 with TRBJ1-1, with D perhaps TRBD1 (5 bases). V was cut by 4 bases and J by 5 bases, with 8 bases left in between. The V gene's germline CDR1 is MNHEY and CDR2 SVGEGT. The CDR3 totals 12 residues.

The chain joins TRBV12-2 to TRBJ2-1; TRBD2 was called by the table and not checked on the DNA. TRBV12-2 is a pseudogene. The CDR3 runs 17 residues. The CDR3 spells CASRPDPLAGGCNEQFF. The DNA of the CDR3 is TGTGCAAGTCGCCCTGATCCCCTAGCGGGAGGTTGCAATGAGCAGTTCTTC.

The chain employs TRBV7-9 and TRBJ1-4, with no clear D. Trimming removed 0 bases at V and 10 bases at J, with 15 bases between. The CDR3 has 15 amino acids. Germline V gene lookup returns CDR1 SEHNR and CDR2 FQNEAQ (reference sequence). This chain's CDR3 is CASSLAATSLGKLFF. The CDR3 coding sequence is TGTGCCAGCAGCTTAGCTGCCACCTCACTCGGAAAACTGTTTTTT.

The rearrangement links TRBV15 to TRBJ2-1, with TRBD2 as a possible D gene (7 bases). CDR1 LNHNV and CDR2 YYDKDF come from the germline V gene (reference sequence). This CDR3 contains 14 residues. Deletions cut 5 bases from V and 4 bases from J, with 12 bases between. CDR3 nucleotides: TGTGCCACCAGCGGGGGGGCATCGTACAATGAGCAGTTCTTC. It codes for CATSGGASYNEQFF.

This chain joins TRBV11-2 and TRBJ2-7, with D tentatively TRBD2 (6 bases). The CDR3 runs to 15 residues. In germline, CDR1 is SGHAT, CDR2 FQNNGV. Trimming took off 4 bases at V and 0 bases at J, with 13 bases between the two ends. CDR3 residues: CASSSSGGSSYEQYF. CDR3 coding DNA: TGTGCCAGCAGCTCAAGCGGAGGGAGCTCCTACGAGCAGTACTTC.

CDR3 residues: CASSLRAGTLDNYGYTF. The CDR3 coding sequence is TGTGCCAGCAGCTTAAGGGCCGGGACACTGGATAACTATGGCTACACCTTC. The rearrangement joins TRBV7-2 to TRBJ1-2, with D perhaps TRBD1 (6 bases). Trimming shortened V by 2 bases and J by 1 base, and 17 bases separated the two germline ends. Germline V gene data show CDR1 as SGHTA and CDR2 as FQGNSA. The CDR3 loop spans 17 amino acids.

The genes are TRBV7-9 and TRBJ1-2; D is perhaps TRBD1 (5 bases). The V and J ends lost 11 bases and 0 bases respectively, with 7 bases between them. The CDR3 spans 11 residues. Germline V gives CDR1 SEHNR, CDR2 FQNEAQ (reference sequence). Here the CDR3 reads CAGQANYGYTF. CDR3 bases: TGTGCCGGACAAGCTAACTATGGCTACACCTTC.

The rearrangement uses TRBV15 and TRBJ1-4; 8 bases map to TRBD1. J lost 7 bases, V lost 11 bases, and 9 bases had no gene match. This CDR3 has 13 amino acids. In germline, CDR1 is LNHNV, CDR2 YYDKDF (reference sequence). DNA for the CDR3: TGTGCCGCCGCTACAGGGGGAATTGAAAAACTGTTTTTT. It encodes CAAATGGIEKLFF.

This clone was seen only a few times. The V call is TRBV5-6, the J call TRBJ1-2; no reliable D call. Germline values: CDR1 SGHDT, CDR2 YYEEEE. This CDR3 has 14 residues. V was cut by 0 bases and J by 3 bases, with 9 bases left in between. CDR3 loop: CASSLVRDYYGYTF. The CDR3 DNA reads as TGTGCCAGCAGCTTGGTTAGAGACTACTATGGCTACACCTTC.

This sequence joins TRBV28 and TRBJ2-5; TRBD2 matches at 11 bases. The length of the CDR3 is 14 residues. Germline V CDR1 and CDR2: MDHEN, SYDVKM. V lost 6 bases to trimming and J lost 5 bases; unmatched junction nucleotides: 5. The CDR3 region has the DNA TGTGCCAGCAGCACTAGCGGGAGCGTGGAGACCCAGTACTTC. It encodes CASSTSGSVETQYF.

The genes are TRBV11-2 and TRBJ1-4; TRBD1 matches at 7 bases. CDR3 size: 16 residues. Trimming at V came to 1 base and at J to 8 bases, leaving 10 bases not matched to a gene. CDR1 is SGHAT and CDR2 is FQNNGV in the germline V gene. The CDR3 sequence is CASSLVGGRAGEKLFF. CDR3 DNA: TGTGCCAGCAGCTTAGTAGGGGGCAGGGCGGGCGAAAAACTGTTTTTT.

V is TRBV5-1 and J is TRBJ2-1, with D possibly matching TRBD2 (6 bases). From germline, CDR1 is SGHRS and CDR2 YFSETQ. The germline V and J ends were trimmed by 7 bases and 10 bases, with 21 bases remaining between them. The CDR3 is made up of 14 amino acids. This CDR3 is CASSRLGGFGEQFF. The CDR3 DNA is TGCGCCAGCTCCCGGCTGGGGGGTTTCGGCGAGCAGTTCTTC.

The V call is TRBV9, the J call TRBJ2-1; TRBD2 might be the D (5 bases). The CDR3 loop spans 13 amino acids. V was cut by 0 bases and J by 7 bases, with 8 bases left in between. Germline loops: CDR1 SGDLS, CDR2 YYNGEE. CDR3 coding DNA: TGTGCCAGCAGCGTAGAAGCGGCTAATGAGCAGTTCTTC. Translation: CASSVEAANEQFF.